What follows are 22 T cell receptor beta chains derived from one specimen sequenced in a study of PD-L1 blockade in urothelial cancer. Described time point: pretreatment peripheral blood. Profiling relied on immunoSEQ multiplex PCR, and the TCRdb table lists in-frame clones only, not all of them. The sample has tens of thousands of clones; around 90% are singletons. This material consisted of PBMCs, taken around atezolizumab (anti-PD-L1) treatment. Receptors originate from a woman older than 75 with urothelial cancer.

This chain connects TRBV6-1 to TRBJ1-5; maybe TRBD1 (5 bases). V was trimmed by 6 bases and J by 9 bases, leaving 15 bases between them. The CDR3 is 13 amino acids. Germline CDR1 reads MNHNS; CDR2 reads SASEGT. CDR3 nucleotide sequence: TGTGCCAGCAGGGTGACAGTCCTTGGGCCCCAGCATTTT. It translates to CASRVTVLGPQHF.

V is TRBV7-6 and J is TRBJ2-7; 7 bases are shared with TRBD1. Germline V gene data show CDR1 as SGHVS and CDR2 as FNYEAQ. Trimming at V came to 4 bases and at J to 1 base, leaving 13 bases not matched to a gene. The CDR3 loop spans 17 amino acids. CDR3 coding DNA: TGTGCCAGCAGCTCCCTCAGGGGCAGGGGGAGTTCCTACGAGCAGTACTTC. Protein sequence: CASSSLRGRGSSYEQYF.

This rearrangement joins TRBV6-5 to TRBJ1-1, with D perhaps matching TRBD1 (6 bases). CDR1 is MNHEY and CDR2 is SVGAGI in the germline V gene. Trimming took 0 bases from V and 1 from J, leaving 12 bases between them. This CDR3 has 16 amino acids. The CDR3 bases are TGTGCCAGCAGTTACTCGGGGGGGGGCAAGAACACTGAAGCTTTCTTT. Residues: CASSYSGGGKNTEAFF.

V and J are TRBV4-1 and TRBJ2-5; a possible D gene is TRBD2 (6 bases). Looked up from germline, CDR1 is MGHRA and CDR2 is YSYEKL. V was clipped by 0 bases and J by 4 bases, with 18 bases between them. CDR3 length: 17 residues. The CDR3 loop is CASSQEQVPSDGETQYF. For the CDR3, the DNA is TGCGCCAGCAGCCAAGAACAGGTACCTAGCGATGGAGAGACCCAGTACTTC.

The chain combines TRBV5-4 with TRBJ2-1; 10 positions agree with TRBD2. The CDR3 runs 16 residues. Trimming cost V 2 bases and J 4 bases; bases outside gene matches: 6. CDR1 SGHNT and CDR2 YYREEE come from the germline V gene (reference sequence). CDR3 in DNA: TGTGCCAGCAGCTTACCTGGACTAGCGGCTTACAATGAGCAGTTCTTC. Translating gives CASSLPGLAAYNEQFF.

Only a few counts were recorded for this clone. V usage is TRBV30 and J usage is TRBJ2-7; 7 nucleotides match TRBD1. The junction had 4 bases not matched to a gene; V was cut back by 2 bases and J by 6 bases. Germline V gene data show CDR1 as GTSNPN and CDR2 as SVGIG (reference sequence). CDR3 length equals 12 residues. CDR3 protein: CAWSRGLTEQYF. The CDR3 bases are TGTGCCTGGAGTAGGGGGCTGACCGAGCAGTACTTC.

The gene calls are TRBV5-1 and TRBJ2-4; 11 bases match TRBD2. Germline loops: CDR1 SGHRS, CDR2 YFSETQ. With 5 bases clipped from V and 6 bases from J, the junction kept 10 bases outside the gene matches. CDR3 size: 16 residues. The CDR3 region has the DNA TGCGCCAGCAGTAGAGGACACGGACTAGCGGGAAACATTCAGTACTTC. Protein: CASSRGHGLAGNIQYF.

The rearrangement joins TRBV2 to TRBJ1-5; no reliable D call. The germline gives CDR1 SNHLY, CDR2 FYNNEI. Trimming removed 2 bases at V and 3 bases at J, with 5 bases between. The CDR3 is made up of 13 amino acids. CDR3 amino acids: CASSESINQPQHF. The CDR3 nucleotides are TGTGCCAGCAGTGAAAGCATCAATCAGCCCCAGCATTTT.

The sample holds a few counts of this clone. The chain recombines TRBV18 with TRBJ1-1; D not certain. The CDR3 consists of 13 residues. V was cut by 3 bases and J by 3 bases, with 8 bases left in between. Germline assignment: CDR1 KGHSH and CDR2 LQKENI. CDR3 nucleotide sequence: TGTGCCAGCTCACCGTTCGGGGACACTGAAGCTTTCTTT. Translation gives CASSPFGDTEAFF.

The gene calls are TRBV28 and TRBJ1-2; 12 bases agree with TRBD1. The CDR3 runs 15 residues. V lost 4 bases, J lost 5 bases, and 5 bases stayed unmatched. Germline V gene data show CDR1 as MDHEN and CDR2 as SYDVKM. CDR3 protein: CASSSGQGAAYGYTF. CDR3 bases: TGTGCCAGCAGTTCGGGACAGGGGGCCGCATATGGCTACACCTTC.

The chain carries TRBV18 and TRBJ2-7; perhaps TRBD2 as D (5 bases). This CDR3 has 13 residues. Germline V gene lookup returns CDR1 KGHSH and CDR2 LQKENI. Trimming cost V 2 bases and J 6 bases, with 11 bases left between them. In DNA, the CDR3 is TGTGCCAGCTCACCATCTATGGCGGGCGAGCAGTACTTC. This sequence encodes CASSPSMAGEQYF.

The chain carries TRBV6-1 and TRBJ2-1; the D gene is possibly TRBD2 (6 bases). The CDR3 has 15 residues. From germline, CDR1 is MNHNS and CDR2 SASEGT. Trimming took off 3 bases at V and 7 bases at J, with 16 bases between the two ends. The chain's CDR3 is CASSERLNAGNEQFF. The CDR3 DNA is TGTGCCAGCAGTGAGAGGCTCAATGCGGGGAATGAGCAGTTCTTC.

This chain connects TRBV5-4 to TRBJ2-1; D is perhaps TRBD2 (5 bases). The CDR3 extends over 12 amino acids. The V end was cut by 0 bases, the J end by 7 bases, with 5 bases between. The germline gives CDR1 SGHNT, CDR2 YYREEE (reference sequence). Here the CDR3 DNA reads TGTGCCAGCAGCTTGGGCGGGAATGAGCAGTTCTTC. This encodes CASSLGGNEQFF.

This chain connects TRBV19 to TRBJ2-1; 12 bases are a match to TRBD2. The CDR3 has 14 amino acids. The V and J ends lost 4 bases and 8 bases, in that order; junction bases with no gene match: 3. CDR1 LNHDA and CDR2 SQIVND come from the germline V gene (reference sequence). The CDR3 DNA reads as TGTGCCAGTAGTAGGCTAGCGGGAGGGGATGAGCAGTTCTTC. It codes for CASSRLAGGDEQFF.

The rearrangement uses TRBV2 and TRBJ1-2, with 8 bases matching TRBD1. J lost 6 bases, V lost 5 bases, and 5 bases had no gene match. The CDR3 has 13 residues. Germline-derived CDR1 and CDR2 are SNHLY and FYNNEI. The CDR3 here is CASSWTGSDGYTF. The CDR3 nucleotides read TGTGCCAGCAGTTGGACAGGGTCGGATGGCTACACCTTC. Filled out from reference TRBV2 and TRBJ1-2, the complete variable domain reads EPEVTQTPSHQVTQMGQEVILRCVPISNHLYFYWYRQILGQKVEFLVSFYNNEISEKSEIFDDQFSVERPDGSNFTLKIRSTKLEDSAMYFCASSWTGSDGYTFGSGTRLTVV.

Concerning this clone itself: An end of the junction does not agree with germline; a read error may underlie this. The rearrangement joins TRBV27 to TRBJ1-1; the D is unclear. Germline assignment: CDR1 MNHEY and CDR2 SMNVEV (reference sequence). This CDR3 has 14 amino acids. The CDR3 spells CASSLSPGNSEAFF. CDR3 DNA sequence: TGTGCCAGCAGTTTATCCCCGGGGAACTCTGAAGCTTTCTTT.

The chain uses TRBV7-3 and TRBJ2-1; the D gene is possibly TRBD2 (6 bases). Germline CDR1 SGHTA, CDR2 FQGTGA. Trimming removed 5 bases at V and 5 bases at J, with 10 bases between. The CDR3 loop spans 13 amino acids. The CDR3 loop is CASSTGGNNEQFF. The CDR3 nucleotides read TGTGCCAGCAGCACTGGGGGGAACAATGAGCAGTTCTTC.

The chain carries TRBV19 and TRBJ2-3, with a possible D match to TRBD2 (5 bases). Germline loops: CDR1 LNHDA, CDR2 SQIVND (reference sequence). The CDR3 is 15 amino acids. Trimming removed 3 bases from V and 1 base from J, with 11 bases in between. The CDR3 protein is CASSIPSLRTDTQYF. DNA for the CDR3: TGTGCCAGTAGTATCCCTAGCCTACGCACAGATACGCAGTATTTT.

This clone appeared a single time. The chain recombines TRBV2 with TRBJ2-1; TRBD2 agrees at 13 bases. CDR1 is SNHLY, CDR2 FYNNEI, per germline. V lost 2 bases to trimming and J lost 0 bases; unmatched junction nucleotides: 4. The CDR3 sequence is 18 residues long. In DNA, the CDR3 is TGTGCCAGCAGTGAATTGGGACTAGCGGGGCCCTCCTACAATGAGCAGTTCTTC. It codes for CASSELGLAGPSYNEQFF.

The CDR3 nucleotides read TGTGCCTGGAGTGTACTAGCGGCCGAGCAGTACTTC. Residues: CAWSVLAAEQYF. The chain is built from TRBV30 and TRBJ2-7; 8 nucleotides match TRBD2. V lost 0 bases to trimming and J lost 6 bases; unmatched junction nucleotides: 1. Per germline, CDR1 GTSNPN and CDR2 SVGIG (reference sequence). There are 12 residues in the CDR3.

The CDR3 is CASLSGGNTEAFF. The CDR3, as DNA: TGTGCCAGCCTTTCGGGGGGGAACACTGAAGCTTTCTTT. V is TRBV28 and J is TRBJ1-1; the D gene is possibly TRBD1 (5 bases). The V and J ends lost 8 bases and 1 base respectively, with 11 bases between them. CDR1 and CDR2 from the germline V gene are MDHEN and SYDVKM. This CDR3 contains 13 residues.

This clone was observed a few times. The chain couples TRBV27 to TRBJ1-1; 8 nucleotides match TRBD1. V shed 5 bases, J shed 4 bases, and the junction held 9 bases outside the gene matches. This CDR3 contains 15 residues. The germline CDR1 and CDR2 sequences are MNHEY and SMNVEV (reference sequence). The CDR3 sequence is CASSLGQGIGTEAFF. CDR3 nucleotide sequence: TGTGCCAGCAGTCTCGGACAGGGTATCGGCACTGAAGCTTTCTTT.